This record covers a single T cell receptor beta chain. Its antigen remains unknown. This entry belongs to a study of blood T cells in healthy people across ages. Study-level findings and limits: Compared with aged donors, long-lived donors showed fewer expanded clones, suggesting selection.

The CDR3 covers 12 residues. CDR1 DFQATT and CDR2 SNEGSKA come from the germline V gene (reference sequence). Trimming shortened V by 3 bases and J by 10 bases, and 13 bases separated the two germline ends. For the second PCR, which ran for about 7 to 11 cycles, a sample-barcoded 5' primer and a J-beta primer mix were used. TCRdb independently ran MiXCR on the 5' RACE reads; one entry per CDR3 protein. This table holds 550,000 to 800,000 distinct CDR3 sequences, 32% found once. Approximately 10 milliliters of peripheral blood were drawn from each donor into EDTA-treated tubes. This TCR was recovered from a woman older than 75 in good health. What was sequenced was blood. V usage is TRBV20-1 and J usage is TRBJ1-5; D is undetermined. CDR3 residues: CSASTGIEPQHF. CDR3 DNA sequence: TGCAGTGCTAGTACTGGAATAGAACCCCAGCATTTT.